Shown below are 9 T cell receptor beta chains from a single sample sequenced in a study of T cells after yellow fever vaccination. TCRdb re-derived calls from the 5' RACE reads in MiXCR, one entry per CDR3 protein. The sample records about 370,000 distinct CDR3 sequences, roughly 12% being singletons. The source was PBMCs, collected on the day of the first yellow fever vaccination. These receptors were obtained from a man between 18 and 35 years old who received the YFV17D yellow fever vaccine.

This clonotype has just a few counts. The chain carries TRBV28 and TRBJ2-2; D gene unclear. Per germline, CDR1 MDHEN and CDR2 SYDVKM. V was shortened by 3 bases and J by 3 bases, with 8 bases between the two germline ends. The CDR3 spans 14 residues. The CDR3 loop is CASSLTIYTGELFF. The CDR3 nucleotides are TGTGCCAGCAGTTTGACGATTTACACCGGGGAGCTGTTTTTT.

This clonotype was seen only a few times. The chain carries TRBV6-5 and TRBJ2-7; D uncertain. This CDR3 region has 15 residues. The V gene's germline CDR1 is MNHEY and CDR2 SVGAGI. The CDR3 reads CASSDSWTASFEQYV. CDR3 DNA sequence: TGTGCCAGCAGTGACTCCTGGACCGCCTCGTTCGAGCAGTACGTC.

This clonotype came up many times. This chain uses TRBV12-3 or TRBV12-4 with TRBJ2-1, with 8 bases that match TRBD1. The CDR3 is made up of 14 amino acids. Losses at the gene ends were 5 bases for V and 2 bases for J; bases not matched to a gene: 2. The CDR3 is CASSRTGTYNEQFF. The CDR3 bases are TGTGCCAGCAGTCGGACAGGGACCTACAATGAGCAGTTCTTC.

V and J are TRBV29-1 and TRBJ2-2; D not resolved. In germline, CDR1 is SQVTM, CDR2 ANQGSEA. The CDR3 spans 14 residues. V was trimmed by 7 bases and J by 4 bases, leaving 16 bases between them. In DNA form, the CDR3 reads TGCAGCGCATCAACGACTGGGTTCACCGGGGAGCTGTTTTTT. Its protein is CSASTTGFTGELFF.

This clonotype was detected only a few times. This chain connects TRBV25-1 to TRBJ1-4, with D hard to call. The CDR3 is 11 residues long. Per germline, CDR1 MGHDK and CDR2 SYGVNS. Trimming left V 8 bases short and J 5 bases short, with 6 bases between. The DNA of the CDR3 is TGTGCCAGCCTAAAGAATGAAAAACTGTTTTTT. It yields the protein CASLKNEKLFF.

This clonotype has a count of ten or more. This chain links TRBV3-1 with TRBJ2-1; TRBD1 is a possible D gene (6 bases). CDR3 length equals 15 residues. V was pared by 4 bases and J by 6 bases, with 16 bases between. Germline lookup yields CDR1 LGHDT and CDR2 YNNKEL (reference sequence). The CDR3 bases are TGTGCCAGCAGCCCCCAGGGGCTTCGCGCCAATGAGCAGTTCTTC. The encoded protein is CASSPQGLRANEQFF.

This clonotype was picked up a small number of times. The CDR3 spells CASSLDPSVETQYF. The DNA of the CDR3 is TGCGCCAGCAGCTTGGATCCTAGCGTGGAGACCCAGTACTTC. The chain couples TRBV5-1 to TRBJ2-5; D perhaps matches TRBD2 (6 bases). The CDR3 has 14 amino acids. V gave up 0 bases and J gave up 5 bases, with 11 bases separating them. Germline V gene data show CDR1 as SGHRS and CDR2 as YFSETQ.

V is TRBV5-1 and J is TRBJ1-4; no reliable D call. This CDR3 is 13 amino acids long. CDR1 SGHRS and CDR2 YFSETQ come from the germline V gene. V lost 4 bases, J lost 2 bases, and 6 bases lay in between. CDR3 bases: TGCGCCAGCAGCAACCCTACTAATGAAAAACTGTTTTTT. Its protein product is CASSNPTNEKLFF.

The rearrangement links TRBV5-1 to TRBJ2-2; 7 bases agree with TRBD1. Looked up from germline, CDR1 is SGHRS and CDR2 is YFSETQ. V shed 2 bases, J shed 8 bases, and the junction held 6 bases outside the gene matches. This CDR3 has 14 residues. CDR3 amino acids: CASSLQGIGGELFF. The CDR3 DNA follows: TGCGCCAGCAGCTTACAGGGGATCGGTGGGGAGCTGTTTTTT.